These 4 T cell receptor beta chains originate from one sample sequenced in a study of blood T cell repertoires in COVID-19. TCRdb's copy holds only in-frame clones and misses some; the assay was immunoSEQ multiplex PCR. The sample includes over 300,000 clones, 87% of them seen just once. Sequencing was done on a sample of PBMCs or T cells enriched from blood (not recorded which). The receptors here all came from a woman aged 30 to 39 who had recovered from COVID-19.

The chain's CDR3 is CASSSGTTNTEAFF. Written as DNA, the CDR3 is TGTGCCAGCAGCTCCGGGACAACGAACACTGAAGCTTTCTTT. The chain has TRBV7-3 and TRBJ1-1, with D perhaps matching TRBD1 (6 bases). The V gene lost 4 bases and the J gene lost 1 base, with 10 bases spanning the gap. Germline-derived CDR1 and CDR2 are SGHTA and FQGTGA. This CDR3 is built from 14 residues.

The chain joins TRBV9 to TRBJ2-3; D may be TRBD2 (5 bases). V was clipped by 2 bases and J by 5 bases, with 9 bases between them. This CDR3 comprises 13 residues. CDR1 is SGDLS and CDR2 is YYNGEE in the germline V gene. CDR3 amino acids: CASSVYGGDTQYF. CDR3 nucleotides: TGTGCCAGCAGCGTTTACGGAGGAGATACGCAGTATTTT.

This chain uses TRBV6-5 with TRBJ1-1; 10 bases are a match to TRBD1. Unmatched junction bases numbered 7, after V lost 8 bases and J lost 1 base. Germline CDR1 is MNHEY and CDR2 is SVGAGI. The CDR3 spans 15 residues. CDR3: CASFRTGGGNTEAFF. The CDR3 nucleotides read TGTGCCAGCTTTCGGACAGGGGGTGGGAACACTGAAGCTTTCTTT.

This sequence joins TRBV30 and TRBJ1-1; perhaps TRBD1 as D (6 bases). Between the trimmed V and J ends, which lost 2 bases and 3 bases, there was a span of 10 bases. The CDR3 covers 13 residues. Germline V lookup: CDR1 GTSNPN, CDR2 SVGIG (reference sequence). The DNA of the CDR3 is TGTGCCTGGAGTCACCGACAGGACACTGAAGCTTTCTTT. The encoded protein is CAWSHRQDTEAFF.